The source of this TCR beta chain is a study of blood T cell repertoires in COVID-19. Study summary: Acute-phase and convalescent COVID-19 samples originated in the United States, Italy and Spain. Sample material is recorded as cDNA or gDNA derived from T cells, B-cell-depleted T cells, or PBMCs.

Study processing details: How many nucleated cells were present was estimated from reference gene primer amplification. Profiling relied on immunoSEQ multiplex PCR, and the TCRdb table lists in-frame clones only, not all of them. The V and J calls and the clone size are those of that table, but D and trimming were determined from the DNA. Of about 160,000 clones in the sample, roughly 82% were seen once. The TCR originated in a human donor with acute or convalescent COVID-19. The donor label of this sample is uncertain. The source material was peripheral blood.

The CDR3 protein is CAIGNPGLKSDTQYF. The DNA of the CDR3 is TGTGCCATCGGAAATCCGGGACTTAAGTCAGATACGCAGTATTTT. The chain employs TRBV6-5 and TRBJ2-3; D possibly corresponds to TRBD2 (6 bases). Looked up from germline, CDR1 is MNHEY and CDR2 is SVGAGI. V lost 10 bases, J lost 4 bases, and 21 bases lay in between. This CDR3 region has 15 residues.